This T cell receptor (beta chain) was sequenced in a study of beta chain features in type 1 diabetes. Of the isolated RNA, all was reverse transcribed, and so the sequenced material was expressed TCRB transcripts. The assay was immunoSEQ multiplex PCR, and TCRdb's table has in-frame clones only and misses some. The table includes roughly 290,000 clones, 15% detected once. Broader study findings: All four CD4+ subsets from Type 1 diabetes patients carried moderately but significantly shorter TCRB CDR3s.

Using CD45RO/CCR7/CD25/CD127/CD95/CD27, CD4+ naive, central memory, regulatory and stem cell-like memory cells were sorted. Comments on this clone: Its antigen is not identified.

This clonotype originated in a man between 18 and 35 years old with type 1 diabetes. Source material: naive CD4+ T cells from blood.

CDR3: CASSLMIGGMYNEQFF. Here the CDR3 DNA reads TGTGCCAGCAGCTTGATGATTGGGGGGATGTACAATGAGCAGTTCTTC. The chain uses TRBV11-2 and TRBJ2-1; a possible D gene is TRBD2 (6 bases). CDR1 SGHAT and CDR2 FQNNGV come from the germline V gene. This CDR3 has 16 residues. Trimming pared 3 bases from V and 4 bases from J, leaving 16 bases between.